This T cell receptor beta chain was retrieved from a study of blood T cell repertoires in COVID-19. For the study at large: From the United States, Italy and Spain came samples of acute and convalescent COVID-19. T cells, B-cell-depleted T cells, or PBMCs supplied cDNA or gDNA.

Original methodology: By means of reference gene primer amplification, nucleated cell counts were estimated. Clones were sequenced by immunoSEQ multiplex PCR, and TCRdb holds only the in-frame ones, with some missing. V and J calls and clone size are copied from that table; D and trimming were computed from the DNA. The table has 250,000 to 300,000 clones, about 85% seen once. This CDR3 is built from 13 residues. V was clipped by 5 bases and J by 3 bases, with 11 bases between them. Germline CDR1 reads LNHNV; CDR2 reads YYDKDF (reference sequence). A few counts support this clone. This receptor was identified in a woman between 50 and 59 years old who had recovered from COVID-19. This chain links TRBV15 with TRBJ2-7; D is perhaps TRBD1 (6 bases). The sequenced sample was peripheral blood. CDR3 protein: CATSDGQIYEQYF. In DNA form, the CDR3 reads TGTGCCACCAGCGATGGACAGATCTACGAGCAGTACTTC.